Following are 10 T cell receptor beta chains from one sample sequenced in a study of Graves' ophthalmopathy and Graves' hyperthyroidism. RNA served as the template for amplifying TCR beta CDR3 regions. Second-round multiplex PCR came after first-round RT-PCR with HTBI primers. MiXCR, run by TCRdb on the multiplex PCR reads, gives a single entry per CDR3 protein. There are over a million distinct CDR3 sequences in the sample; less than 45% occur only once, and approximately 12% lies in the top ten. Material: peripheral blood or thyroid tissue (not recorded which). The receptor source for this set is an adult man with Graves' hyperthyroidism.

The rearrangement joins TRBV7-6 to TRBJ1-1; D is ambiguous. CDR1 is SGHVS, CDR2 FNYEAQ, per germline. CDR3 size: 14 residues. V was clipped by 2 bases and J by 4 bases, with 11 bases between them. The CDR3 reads CASSLQVEVTEAFF. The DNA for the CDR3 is TGTGCCAGCAGCTTACAGGTTGAGGTCACTGAAGCTTTCTTT.

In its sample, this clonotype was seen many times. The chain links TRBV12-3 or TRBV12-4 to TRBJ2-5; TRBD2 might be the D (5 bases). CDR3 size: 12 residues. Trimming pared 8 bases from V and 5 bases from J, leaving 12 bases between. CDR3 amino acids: CASRDQRETQYF. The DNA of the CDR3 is TGTGCCAGCCGGGATCAAAGGGAGACCCAGTACTTC.

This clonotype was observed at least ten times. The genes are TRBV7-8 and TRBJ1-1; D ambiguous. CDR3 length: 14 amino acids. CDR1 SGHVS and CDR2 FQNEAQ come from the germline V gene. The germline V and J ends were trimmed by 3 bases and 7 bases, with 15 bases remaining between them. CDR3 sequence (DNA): TGTGCCAGCAGCTTCCGGATCAGCGGGGTTGAAGCTTTCTTT. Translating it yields CASSFRISGVEAFF.

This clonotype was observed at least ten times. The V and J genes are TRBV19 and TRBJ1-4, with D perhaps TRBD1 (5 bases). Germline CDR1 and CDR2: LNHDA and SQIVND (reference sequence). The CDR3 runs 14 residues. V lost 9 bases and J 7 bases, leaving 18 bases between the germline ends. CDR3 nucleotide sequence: TGTGCCAGCCTCAACCGGGACGGACCTGAAAAACTGTTTTTT. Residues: CASLNRDGPEKLFF.

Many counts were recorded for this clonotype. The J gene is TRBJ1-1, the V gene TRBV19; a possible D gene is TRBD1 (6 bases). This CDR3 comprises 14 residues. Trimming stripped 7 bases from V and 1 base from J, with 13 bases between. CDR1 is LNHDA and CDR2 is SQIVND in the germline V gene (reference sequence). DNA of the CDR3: TGTGCCAGTACCCCGGGACACCAGAACACTGAAGCTTTCTTT. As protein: CASTPGHQNTEAFF.

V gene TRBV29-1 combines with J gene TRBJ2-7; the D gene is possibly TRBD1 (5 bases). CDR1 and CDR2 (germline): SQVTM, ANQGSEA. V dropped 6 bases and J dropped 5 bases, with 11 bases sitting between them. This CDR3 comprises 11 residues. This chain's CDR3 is CSVGAVDEQYF. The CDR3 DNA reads TGCAGCGTAGGGGCCGTGGACGAGCAGTACTTC.

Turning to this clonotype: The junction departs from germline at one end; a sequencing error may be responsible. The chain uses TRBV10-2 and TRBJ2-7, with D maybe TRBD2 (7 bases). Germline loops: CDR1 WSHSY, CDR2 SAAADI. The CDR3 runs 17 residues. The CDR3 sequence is CAIRAGAGPGGSHEQYF. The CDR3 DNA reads TGTGCCATCAGGGCGGGGGCGGGACCCGGCGGGAGTCACGAGCAGTACTTC.

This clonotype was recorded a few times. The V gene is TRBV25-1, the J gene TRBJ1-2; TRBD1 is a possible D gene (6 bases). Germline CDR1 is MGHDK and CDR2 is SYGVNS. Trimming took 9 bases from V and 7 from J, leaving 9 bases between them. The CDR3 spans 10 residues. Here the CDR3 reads CARTGSGYTF. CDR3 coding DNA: TGTGCCAGGACAGGTTCTGGCTACACCTTC.

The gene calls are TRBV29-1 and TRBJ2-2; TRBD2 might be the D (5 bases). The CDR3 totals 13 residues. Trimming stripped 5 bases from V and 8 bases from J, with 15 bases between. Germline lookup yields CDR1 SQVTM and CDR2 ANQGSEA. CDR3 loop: CSVRHSGVGELFF. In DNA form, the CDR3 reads TGCAGCGTTCGGCACTCCGGGGTAGGGGAGCTGTTTTTT.

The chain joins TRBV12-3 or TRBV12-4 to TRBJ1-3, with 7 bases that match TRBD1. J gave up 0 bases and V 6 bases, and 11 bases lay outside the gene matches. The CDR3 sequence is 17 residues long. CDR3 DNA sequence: TGTGCCAGCAGGAATCCGGGACAGCCAAACTCTGGAAACACCATATATTTT. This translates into CASRNPGQPNSGNTIYF.